The 8 T cell receptor beta chains given below trace back to one sample, sequenced in a study of cytomegalovirus exposure and HLA in healthy donors (dated by TCRdb to the late 2010s). The library came from the immunoSEQ multiplex PCR assay. For the multiplex PCR, a mixture combining 60 forward primers for TCR Vbeta segments and 13 reverse primers for TCR Jbeta segments was used. TCRdb stores this immuneACCESS table with in-frame sequences only. Part of the clones is absent; in the studies checked, under half of the shortfall reflects unresolved V genes, and no reason is known for the rest. This sample gives 89,000 or so clones in total; 80% to 90% of them show up just once. The ten most abundant clones make up around 6% of the sample. The sequenced sample consisted of PBMCs. These receptors were collected from a woman younger than 35 in good health and CMV-seropositive.

The chain couples TRBV4-1 to TRBJ2-7; 7 bases line up with TRBD1. The CDR3 totals 15 residues. Germline V gene lookup returns CDR1 MGHRA and CDR2 YSYEKL. J gave up 2 bases and V 3 bases, and 7 bases lay outside the gene matches. CDR3 sequence: CASSQAGQATYEQYF. CDR3 in DNA: TGCGCCAGCAGCCAGGCCGGACAGGCAACCTACGAGCAGTACTTC.

V and J are TRBV9 and TRBJ1-5; maybe TRBD1 (5 bases). The CDR3 totals 14 residues. The germline gives CDR1 SGDLS, CDR2 YYNGEE. V was pared by 6 bases and J by 7 bases, with 17 bases between. Written as DNA, the CDR3 is TGTGCCAGCACAAGACAGCCGGGCGAGCAGCCCCAGCATTTT. Its translation is CASTRQPGEQPQHF.

The chain employs TRBV29-1 and TRBJ1-1; maybe TRBD1 (6 bases). The germline V gene encodes CDR1 SQVTM and CDR2 ANQGSEA. Trimming left V 3 bases short and J 4 bases short, with 18 bases between. This CDR3 has 15 amino acids. CDR3: CSVEASRGGGTEAFF. The CDR3 DNA reads as TGCAGCGTTGAGGCCTCCAGGGGCGGTGGCACTGAAGCTTTCTTT.

The gene calls are TRBV6-1 and TRBJ2-7, with 9 bases that match TRBD2. The junction had 8 bases not matched to a gene; V was cut back by 8 bases and J by 9 bases. The germline V gene has CDR1 MNHNS and CDR2 SASEGT. This CDR3 is built from 12 residues. CDR3 amino acids: CASWREGPWQYF. In DNA form, the CDR3 reads TGTGCCAGCTGGCGGGAGGGCCCTTGGCAGTACTTC.

The V and J genes are TRBV6-5 and TRBJ2-2; unclear D gene. The CDR3 totals 15 residues. Trimming took off 0 bases at V and 3 bases at J, with 8 bases between the two ends. CDR1 is MNHEY and CDR2 is SVGAGI in the germline V gene. In nucleotides, the CDR3 is TGTGCCAGCAGTTACTCCCATTTGTACACCGGGGAGCTGTTTTTT. It is translated as CASSYSHLYTGELFF.

This clone was counted once. The chain couples TRBV10-1 to TRBJ1-2; TRBD1 might be the D (5 bases). Trimming cost V 7 bases and J 8 bases, with 20 bases left between them. In germline, CDR1 is WNHNN, CDR2 SYGVQD (reference sequence). The CDR3 sequence is 14 residues long. CDR3 DNA: TGCGCCAGCATGGGGGGTGGCCCTAACCGCGGCTACACCTTC. Residues: CASMGGGPNRGYTF.

This clone was seen once. The V call is TRBV5-4, the J call TRBJ2-2, with 12 nucleotides matching TRBD2. The CDR3 spans 15 residues. Losses at the gene ends were 5 bases for V and 5 bases for J; bases not matched to a gene: 4. Germline V gene lookup returns CDR1 SGHNT and CDR2 YYREEE (reference sequence). The DNA of the CDR3 is TGTGCCAGCAGTAACGGACTAGCGGGGACCGGGGAGCTGTTTTTT. This codes for CASSNGLAGTGELFF.

CDR3 region: CASSWGPTGTEAFF. The CDR3 DNA is TGTGCCAGCAGCTGGGGCCCAACGGGCACTGAAGCTTTCTTT. The genes are TRBV9 and TRBJ1-1; TRBD1 is a possible D gene (5 bases). V was trimmed by 4 bases and J by 4 bases, leaving 14 bases between them. Germline values: CDR1 SGDLS, CDR2 YYNGEE. There are 14 residues in the CDR3.